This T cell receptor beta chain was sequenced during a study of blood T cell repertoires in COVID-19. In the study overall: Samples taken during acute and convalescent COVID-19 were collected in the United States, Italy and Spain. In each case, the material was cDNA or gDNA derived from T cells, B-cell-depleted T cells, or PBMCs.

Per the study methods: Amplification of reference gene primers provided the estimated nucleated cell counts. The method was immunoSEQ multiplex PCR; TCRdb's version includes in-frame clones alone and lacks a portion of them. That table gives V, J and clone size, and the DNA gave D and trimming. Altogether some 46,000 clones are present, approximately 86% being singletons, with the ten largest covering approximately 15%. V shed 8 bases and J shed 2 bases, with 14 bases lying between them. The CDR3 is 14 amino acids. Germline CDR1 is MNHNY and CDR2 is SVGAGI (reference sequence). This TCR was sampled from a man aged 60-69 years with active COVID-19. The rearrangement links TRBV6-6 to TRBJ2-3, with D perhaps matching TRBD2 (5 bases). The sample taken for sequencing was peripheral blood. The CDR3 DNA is TGTGCCAGCCTCACAGAGGGAAACACAGATACGCAGTATTTT. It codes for CASLTEGNTDTQYF.